This TCR beta chain was documented in a study of blood T cells in healthy people across ages. Study outcomes and limitations: As age increased, TCR beta diversity per million T cells fell in a roughly linear fashion. Strong correlation existed between TCR beta diversity and naive T cell percentage. It was not known whether donors were CMV positive (a possible confounder of expanded clonotype changes). Diversity estimates drawn from one million T cells were deemed underestimates.

Through a sample-barcoded 5' primer and a J-beta primer mix, a second PCR was run for 7 to 11 cycles. MiXCR was run by TCRdb on the 5' RACE reads, yielding one entry per CDR3 protein. The data show approximately 880,000 distinct CDR3 sequences, 48% seen once. Concerning this clonotype itself: What it recognizes is unknown.

Per germline, CDR1 DFQATT and CDR2 SNEGSKA (reference sequence). The CDR3 is made up of 13 amino acids. What was sequenced was blood. The sequence came from a man aged 25-40 years in good health. This chain connects TRBV20-1 to TRBJ2-4; D might be TRBD1 or TRBD2, each matching 5 bases. The last part of the DNA fits TRBJ2-7 better; the J call may be wrong. The CDR3 DNA sequence: TGCAGTGCTGGGACCTCCCGCGGGTACGAGCAGTACTTC. Translation: CSAGTSRGYEQYF.